This T cell receptor (beta chain) was retrieved from a study of blood T cell repertoires in COVID-19. In the study overall: COVID-19 samples, acute and convalescent, were from the United States, Italy and Spain.

This clone occurred a few times. The age range of participants was about 18 to 90 years, with residence in fewer than 25 US areas. Participants' reported clinical history set cohort assignment. Original handling: Amplification of reference gene primers provided the estimated nucleated cell counts. Using immunoSEQ multiplex PCR, the repertoire was profiled, and TCRdb retains in-frame clones only, with some absent. V and J calls plus clone size are reproduced from that table; the DNA served to infer D and trimming. The profile covers about 230,000 clones, with around nine tenths appearing a single time and less than 4% taken by the ten largest. The clonotype originates from a woman aged 30 to 39 with acute COVID-19. The sample taken for sequencing was PBMCs or T cells enriched from blood (not recorded which).

This CDR3 is CASSLVPAGGPYEQYF. The CDR3 coding sequence is TGTGCCAGCAGCTTAGTCCCAGCGGGGGGGCCATACGAGCAGTACTTC. The rearrangement links TRBV7-2 to TRBJ2-7; TRBD2 matches 10 bases. Trimming took 1 base from V and 4 from J; bases not matched to a gene: 7. CDR3 length: 16 residues. Germline loops: CDR1 SGHTA, CDR2 FQGNSA.